This T cell receptor (beta chain) was recovered during a study of T-cell reconstitution after alpha-beta-depleted transplantation in children. Study findings and constraints: Several hundred expanded graft clones reportedly gave rise to the alpha-beta T cells present about two months after transplant. T-cell counts and diversity at one year post-transplant came mainly from newly produced T cells.

Trimming shortened V by 3 bases and J by 7 bases, and 13 bases separated the two germline ends. The CDR3 contains 13 residues. Per the germline V gene, CDR1 is LNHDA and CDR2 is SQIVND (reference sequence). Preparation of the TCRbeta library was carried out with unique molecular identifiers. TCRdb recomputed calls from the PCR reads with MiXCR, one row per CDR3 protein. This table has around 700,000 distinct CDR3 sequences, approximately 14% appearing once. This clonotype has a single count. Its antigen is still unknown. J is TRBJ2-7 and V is TRBV19, with D unresolved. The material sequenced was PBMCs, taken before TCRalphabeta/CD19-depleted stem cell transplant. The receptor comes from a girl aged 2 to 10 with congenital amegakaryocytic thrombocytopenia, due to receive a stem cell transplant. The CDR3 spells CASSMQTLTEQYF. DNA of the CDR3: TGTGCCAGTAGTATGCAGACACTCACGGAGCAGTACTTC.